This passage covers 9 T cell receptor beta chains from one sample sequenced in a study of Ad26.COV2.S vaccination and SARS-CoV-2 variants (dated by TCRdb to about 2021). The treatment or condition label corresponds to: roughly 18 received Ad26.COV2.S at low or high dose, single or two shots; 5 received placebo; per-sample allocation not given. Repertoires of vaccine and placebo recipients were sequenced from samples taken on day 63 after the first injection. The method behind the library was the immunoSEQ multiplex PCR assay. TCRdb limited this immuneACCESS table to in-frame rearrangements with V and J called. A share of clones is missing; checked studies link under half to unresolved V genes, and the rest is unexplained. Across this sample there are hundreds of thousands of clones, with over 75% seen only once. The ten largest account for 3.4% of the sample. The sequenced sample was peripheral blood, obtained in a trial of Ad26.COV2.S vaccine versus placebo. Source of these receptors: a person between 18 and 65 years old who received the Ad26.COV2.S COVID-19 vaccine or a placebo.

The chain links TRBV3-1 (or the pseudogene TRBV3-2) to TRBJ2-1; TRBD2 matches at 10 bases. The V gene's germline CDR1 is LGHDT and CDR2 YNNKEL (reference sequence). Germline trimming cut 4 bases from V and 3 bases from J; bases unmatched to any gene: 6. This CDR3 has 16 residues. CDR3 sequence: CASSPWLAGVYNEQFF. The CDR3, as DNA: TGTGCCAGCAGCCCTTGGCTAGCGGGGGTCTACAATGAGCAGTTCTTC.

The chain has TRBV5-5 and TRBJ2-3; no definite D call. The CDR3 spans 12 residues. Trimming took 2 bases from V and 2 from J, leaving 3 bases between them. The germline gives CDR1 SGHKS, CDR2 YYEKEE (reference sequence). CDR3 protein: CASSFLTDTQYF. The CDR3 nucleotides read TGTGCCAGCAGCTTTCTCACAGATACGCAGTATTTT.

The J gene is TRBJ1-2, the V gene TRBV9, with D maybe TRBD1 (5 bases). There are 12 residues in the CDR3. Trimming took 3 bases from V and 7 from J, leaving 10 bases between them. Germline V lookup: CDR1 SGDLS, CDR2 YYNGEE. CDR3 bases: TGTGCCAGCAGCGGCGGGGCGGCTGGCTACACCTTC. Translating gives CASSGGAAGYTF.

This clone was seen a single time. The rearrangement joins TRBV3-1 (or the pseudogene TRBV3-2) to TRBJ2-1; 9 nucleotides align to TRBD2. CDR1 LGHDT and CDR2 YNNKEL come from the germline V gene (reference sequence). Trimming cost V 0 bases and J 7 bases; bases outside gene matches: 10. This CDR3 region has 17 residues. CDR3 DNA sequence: TGTGCCAGCAGCCAAGAGAGCGGGGGGCACGACGGGAATGAGCAGTTCTTC. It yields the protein CASSQESGGHDGNEQFF.

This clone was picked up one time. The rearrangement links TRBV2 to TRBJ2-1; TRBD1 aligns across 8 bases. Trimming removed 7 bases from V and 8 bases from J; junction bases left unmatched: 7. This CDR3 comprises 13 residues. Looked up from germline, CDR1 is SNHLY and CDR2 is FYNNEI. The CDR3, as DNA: TGTGCCAGCAACATACAGGGGGGCCATGAGCAGTTCTTC. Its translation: CASNIQGGHEQFF.

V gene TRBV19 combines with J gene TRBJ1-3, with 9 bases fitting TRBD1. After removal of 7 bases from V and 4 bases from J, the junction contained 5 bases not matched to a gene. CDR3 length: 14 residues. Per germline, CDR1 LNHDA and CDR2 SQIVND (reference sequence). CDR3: CASTQTGGGNTIYF. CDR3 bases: TGTGCCAGTACCCAGACAGGGGGGGGAAACACCATATATTTT.

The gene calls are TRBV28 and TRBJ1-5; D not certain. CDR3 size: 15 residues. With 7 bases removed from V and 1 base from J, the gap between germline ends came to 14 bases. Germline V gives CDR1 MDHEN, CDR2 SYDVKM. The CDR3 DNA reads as TGTGCCAGCACCGACGCGGCGGGGAGCAATCAGCCCCAGCATTTT. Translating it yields CASTDAAGSNQPQHF.

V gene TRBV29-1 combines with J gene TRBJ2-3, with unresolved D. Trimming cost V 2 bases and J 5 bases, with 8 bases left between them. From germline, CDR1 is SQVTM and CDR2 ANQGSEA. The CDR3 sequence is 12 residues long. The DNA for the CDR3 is TGCAGCGTTGAACTACTGGGAGATACGCAGTATTTT. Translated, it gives CSVELLGDTQYF.

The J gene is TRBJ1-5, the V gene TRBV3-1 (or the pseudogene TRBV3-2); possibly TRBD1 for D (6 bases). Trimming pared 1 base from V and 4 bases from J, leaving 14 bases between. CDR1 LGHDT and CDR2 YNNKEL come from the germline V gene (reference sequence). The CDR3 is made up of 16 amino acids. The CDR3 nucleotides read TGTGCCAGCAGCCAAGCCCCAGGGGAACCAAATCAGCCCCAGCATTTT. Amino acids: CASSQAPGEPNQPQHF.